This entry lists 5 T cell receptor beta chains sequenced from one sample in a study of blood T cell repertoires in COVID-19. Profiling relied on immunoSEQ multiplex PCR, and the TCRdb table lists in-frame clones only, not all of them. The top ten hold about 2% of the sample, which has 250,000 to 350,000 clones, 87% seen once. Sequencing was done on a sample of peripheral blood. These TCRs come from a woman aged 45-65 years who had recovered from COVID-19.

The chain uses TRBV20-1 and TRBJ2-5; D is possibly TRBD1 (5 bases). Germline assignment: CDR1 DFQATT and CDR2 SNEGSKA (reference sequence). The CDR3 covers 14 residues. With 3 bases removed from V and 5 bases from J, the gap between germline ends came to 16 bases. In nucleotides, the CDR3 is TGCAGTGCTAGTACCCTTGGCAGGGCTGAGACCCAGTACTTC. Translating gives CSASTLGRAETQYF.

V is TRBV5-6 and J is TRBJ2-3; the match to TRBD2 covers 9 bases. Trimming took 8 bases from V and 8 from J; bases not matched to a gene: 12. CDR3 length: 14 amino acids. Germline loops: CDR1 SGHDT, CDR2 YYEEEE. CDR3 protein: CASGGLAGPGTQYF. CDR3 in DNA: TGTGCCAGTGGCGGGCTAGCGGGACCCGGTACGCAGTATTTT.

CDR3 amino acids: CASSRRDRDSNQPQHF. CDR3 bases: TGTGCCAGTAGTAGGAGGGACAGAGATAGCAATCAGCCCCAGCATTTT. The chain has TRBV19 and TRBJ1-5; TRBD1 agrees at 7 bases. The trim removed 4 bases at V and 0 bases at J, leaving 6 bases unmatched. This CDR3 contains 16 residues. Germline CDR1 LNHDA, CDR2 SQIVND (reference sequence).

The chain carries TRBV4-3 and TRBJ2-7; no reliable D call. The CDR3 is made up of 14 amino acids. Germline V gene lookup returns CDR1 LGHNA and CDR2 YSLEER. Trimming removed 4 bases from V and 0 bases from J, with 10 bases in between. CDR3 loop: CASSLHPSSYEQYF. CDR3 DNA sequence: TGCGCCAGCAGCCTGCACCCCAGCTCCTACGAGCAGTACTTC.

The V and J genes are TRBV9 and TRBJ1-4, with TRBD1 matching 7 bases. This CDR3 has 15 residues. The germline V gene encodes CDR1 SGDLS and CDR2 YYNGEE. V shed 4 bases, J shed 7 bases, and the junction held 10 bases outside the gene matches. The CDR3 is CASSPSTGRGEKLFF. CDR3 nucleotide sequence: TGTGCCAGCAGCCCATCGACAGGGCGCGGTGAAAAACTGTTTTTT.